This T cell receptor (beta chain) emerged from a study of shared clonotypes between healthy human individuals. Findings and caveats of the study: Across a handful of donors, naive CD4 shared approximately 4.5%, naive CD8 around 4%, memory CD4 roughly 2.4%, memory CD8 around 0.36%.

Each sorted subset replicate got 200 ng genomic DNA, 25,000 to 35,000 genomes. Method: immunoSEQ multiplex PCR; TCRdb's copy keeps in-frame clones and lacks some. The sample contains approximately 2.1 million clones, over 90% of which appear only once. Comments on this clone: Its target is not known. This sample includes further DNA sequences coding for the same CDR3.

Memory CD4+ cells were the fraction left after CD45RA+ naive selection. Germline assignment: CDR1 DFQATT and CDR2 SNEGSKA (reference sequence). V lost 2 bases to trimming and J lost 5 bases, with 7 bases between them. The CDR3 is 11 residues long. The sequenced material came from naive CD4+ T cells from PBMCs. The subset was: CD45RA+ positively selected. This chain links TRBV20-1 with TRBJ2-7; D might be TRBD1 (5 bases). The receptor was derived from a man aged 18 to 29 in good health. Some clones in this sample may be carry-over from other donors' samples. The CDR3 DNA is TGCAGTGCTAGACAGGGTAACGAGCAGTACTTC. It yields the protein CSARQGNEQYF.